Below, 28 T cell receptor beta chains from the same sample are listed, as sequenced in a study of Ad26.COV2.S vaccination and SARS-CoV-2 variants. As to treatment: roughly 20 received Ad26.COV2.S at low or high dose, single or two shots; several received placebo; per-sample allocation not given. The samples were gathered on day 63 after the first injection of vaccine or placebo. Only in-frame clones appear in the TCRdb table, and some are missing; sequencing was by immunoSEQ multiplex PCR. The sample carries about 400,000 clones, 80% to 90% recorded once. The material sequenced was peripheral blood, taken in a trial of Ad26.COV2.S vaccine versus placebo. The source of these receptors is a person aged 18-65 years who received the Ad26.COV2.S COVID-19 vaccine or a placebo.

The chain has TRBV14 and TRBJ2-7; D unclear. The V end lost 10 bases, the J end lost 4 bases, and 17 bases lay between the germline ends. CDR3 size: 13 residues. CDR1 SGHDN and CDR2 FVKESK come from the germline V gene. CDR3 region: CAIPHGVIYEQYF. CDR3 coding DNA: TGTGCCATCCCACATGGAGTGATTTACGAGCAGTACTTC.

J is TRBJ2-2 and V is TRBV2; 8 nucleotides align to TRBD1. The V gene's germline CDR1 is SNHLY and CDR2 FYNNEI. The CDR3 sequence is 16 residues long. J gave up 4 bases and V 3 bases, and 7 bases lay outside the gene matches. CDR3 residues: CASSEPRGLGTGELFF. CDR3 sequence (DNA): TGTGCCAGCAGTGAGCCCAGGGGGCTGGGCACCGGGGAGCTGTTTTTT.

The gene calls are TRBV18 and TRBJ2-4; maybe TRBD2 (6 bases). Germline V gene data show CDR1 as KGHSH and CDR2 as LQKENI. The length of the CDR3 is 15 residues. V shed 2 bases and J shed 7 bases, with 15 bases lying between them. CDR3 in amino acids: CASSPWTGTENIQYF. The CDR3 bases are TGTGCCAGCTCACCATGGACCGGGACTGAGAACATTCAGTACTTC. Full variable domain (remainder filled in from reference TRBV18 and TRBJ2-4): NAGVMQNPRHLVRRRGQEARLRCSPMKGHSHVYWYRQLPEEGLKFMVYLQKENIIDESGMPKERFSAEFPKEGPSILRIQQVVRGDSAAYFCASSPWTGTENIQYFGAGTRLSVL.

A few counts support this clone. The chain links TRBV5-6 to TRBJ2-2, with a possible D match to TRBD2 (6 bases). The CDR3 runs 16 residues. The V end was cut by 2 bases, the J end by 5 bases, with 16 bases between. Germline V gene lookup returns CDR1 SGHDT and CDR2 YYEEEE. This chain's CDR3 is CASSFLPGLVTGELFF. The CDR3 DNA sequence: TGTGCCAGCAGCTTCCTTCCGGGACTTGTGACCGGGGAGCTGTTTTTT.

The CDR3 DNA reads as TGTGCCAGCAGCTTAGGTGGGTGGATAAGCGATGAGCAGTTCTTC. The encoded protein is CASSLGGWISDEQFF. This sequence joins TRBV7-3 and TRBJ2-1, with D unresolved. CDR1 is SGHTA and CDR2 is FQGTGA in the germline V gene. The V end lost 2 bases, the J end lost 8 bases, and 16 bases lay between the germline ends. CDR3 length: 15 amino acids. Drawing the rest from reference TRBV7-3 and TRBJ2-1, the complete variable domain is GAGVSQTPSNKVTEKGKYVELRCDPISGHTALYWYRQSLGQGPEFLIYFQGTGAADDSGLPNDRFFAVRPEGSVSTLKIQRTERGDSAVYLCASSLGGWISDEQFFGPGTRLTVL.

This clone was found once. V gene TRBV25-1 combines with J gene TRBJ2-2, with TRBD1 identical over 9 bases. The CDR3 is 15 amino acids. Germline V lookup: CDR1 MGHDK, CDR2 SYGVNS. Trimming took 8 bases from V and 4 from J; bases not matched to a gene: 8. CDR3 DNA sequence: TGTGCCAGCGCCGGACAGGGGCCATCCACCGGGGAGCTGTTTTTT. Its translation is CASAGQGPSTGELFF.

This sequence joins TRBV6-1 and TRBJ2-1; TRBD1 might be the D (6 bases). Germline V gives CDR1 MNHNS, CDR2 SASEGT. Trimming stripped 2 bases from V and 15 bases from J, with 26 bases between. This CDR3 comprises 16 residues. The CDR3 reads CASSEFIVGGRGSRFF. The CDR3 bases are TGTGCCAGCAGTGAATTTATAGTAGGGGGAAGGGGGTCGCGGTTCTTC.

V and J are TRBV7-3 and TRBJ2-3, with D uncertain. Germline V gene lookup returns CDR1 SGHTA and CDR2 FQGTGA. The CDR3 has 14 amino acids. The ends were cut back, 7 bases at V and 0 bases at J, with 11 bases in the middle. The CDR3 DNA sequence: TGTGCCAGCAAGGGCTCCCATAGCACAGATACGCAGTATTTT. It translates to CASKGSHSTDTQYF.

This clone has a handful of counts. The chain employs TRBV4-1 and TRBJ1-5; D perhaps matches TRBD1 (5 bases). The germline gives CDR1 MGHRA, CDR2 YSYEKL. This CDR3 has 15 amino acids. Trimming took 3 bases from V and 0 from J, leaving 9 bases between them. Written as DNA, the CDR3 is TGCGCCAGCAGCCAGGGGCCTTATAGCAATCAGCCCCAGCATTTT. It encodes CASSQGPYSNQPQHF.

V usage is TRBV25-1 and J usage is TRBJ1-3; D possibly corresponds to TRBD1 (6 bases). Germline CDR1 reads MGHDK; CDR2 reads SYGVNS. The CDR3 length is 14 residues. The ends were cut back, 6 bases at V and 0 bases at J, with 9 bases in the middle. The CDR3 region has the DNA TGTGCCAGCAGGGACAGCCTCTCTGGAAACACCATATATTTT. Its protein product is CASRDSLSGNTIYF. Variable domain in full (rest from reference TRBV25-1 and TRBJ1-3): EADIYQTPRYLVIGTGKKITLECSQTMGHDKMYWYQQDPGMELHLIHYSYGVNSTEKGDLSSESTVSRIRTEHFPLTLESARPSHTSQYLCASRDSLSGNTIYFGEGSWLTVV.

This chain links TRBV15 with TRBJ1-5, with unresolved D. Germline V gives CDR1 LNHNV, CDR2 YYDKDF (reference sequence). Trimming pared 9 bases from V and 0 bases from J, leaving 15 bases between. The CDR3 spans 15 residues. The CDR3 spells CATGSPPYSNQPQHF. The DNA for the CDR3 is TGTGCCACGGGGAGCCCTCCTTATAGCAATCAGCCCCAGCATTTT.

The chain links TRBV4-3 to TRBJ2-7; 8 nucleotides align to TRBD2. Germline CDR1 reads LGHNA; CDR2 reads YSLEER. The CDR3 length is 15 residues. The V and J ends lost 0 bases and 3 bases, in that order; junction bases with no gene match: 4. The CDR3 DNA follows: TGCGCCAGCAGCCAAGATGCGGGGGGCCTCTACGAGCAGTACTTC. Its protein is CASSQDAGGLYEQYF.

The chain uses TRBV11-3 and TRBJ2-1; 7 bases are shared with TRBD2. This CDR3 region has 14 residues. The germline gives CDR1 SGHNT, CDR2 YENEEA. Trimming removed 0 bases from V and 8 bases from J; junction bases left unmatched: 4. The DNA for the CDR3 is TGTGCCAGCAGCTTAGAAGCGGGATCAGATGAGCAGTTCTTC. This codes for CASSLEAGSDEQFF.

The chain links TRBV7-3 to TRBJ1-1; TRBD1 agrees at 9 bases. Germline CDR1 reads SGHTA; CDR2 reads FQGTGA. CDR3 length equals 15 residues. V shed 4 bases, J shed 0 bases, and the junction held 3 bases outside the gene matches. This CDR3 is CASSSTGGMNTEAFF. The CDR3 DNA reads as TGTGCCAGCAGCTCGACAGGGGGGATGAACACTGAAGCTTTCTTT.

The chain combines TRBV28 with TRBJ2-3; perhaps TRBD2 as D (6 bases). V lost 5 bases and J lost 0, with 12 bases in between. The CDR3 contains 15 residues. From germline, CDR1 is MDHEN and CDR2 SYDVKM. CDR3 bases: TGTGCCAGCAGTGACTACGGGGGTAGCACAGATACGCAGTATTTT. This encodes CASSDYGGSTDTQYF.

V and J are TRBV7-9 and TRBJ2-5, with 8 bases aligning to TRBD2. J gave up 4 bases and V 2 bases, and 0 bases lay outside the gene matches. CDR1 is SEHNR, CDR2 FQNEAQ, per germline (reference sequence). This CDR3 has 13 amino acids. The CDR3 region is CASSLLAGETQYF. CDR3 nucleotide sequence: TGTGCCAGCAGCTTACTAGCGGGAGAGACCCAGTACTTC.

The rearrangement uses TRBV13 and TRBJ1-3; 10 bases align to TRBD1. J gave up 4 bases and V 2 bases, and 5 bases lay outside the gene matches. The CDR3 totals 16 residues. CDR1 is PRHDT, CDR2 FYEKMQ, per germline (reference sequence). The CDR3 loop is CASSLFGTGVGNTIYF. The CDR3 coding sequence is TGTGCCAGCAGCTTATTCGGGACAGGGGTCGGAAACACCATATATTTT.

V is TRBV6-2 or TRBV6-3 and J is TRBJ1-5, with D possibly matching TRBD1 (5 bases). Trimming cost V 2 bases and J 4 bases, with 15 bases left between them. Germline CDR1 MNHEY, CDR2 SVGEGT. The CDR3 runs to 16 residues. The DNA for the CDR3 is TGTGCCAGCAGTTACCGCCGGGGGGTGGGAAATCAGCCCCAGCATTTT. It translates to CASSYRRGVGNQPQHF.

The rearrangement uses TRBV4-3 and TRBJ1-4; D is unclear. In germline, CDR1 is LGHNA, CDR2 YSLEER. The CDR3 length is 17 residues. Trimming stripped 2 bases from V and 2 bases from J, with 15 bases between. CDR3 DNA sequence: TGCGCCAGCAGCCAAATACTTAATAGTCTCACTAATGAAAAACTGTTTTTT. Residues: CASSQILNSLTNEKLFF.

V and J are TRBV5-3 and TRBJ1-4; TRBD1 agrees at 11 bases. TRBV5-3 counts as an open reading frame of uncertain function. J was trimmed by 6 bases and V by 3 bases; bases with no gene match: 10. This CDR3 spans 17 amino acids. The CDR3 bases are TGTGCCAGAAGCTCGGGACAGGGGGACAATCGAGATGAAAAACTGTTTTTT. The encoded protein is CARSSGQGDNRDEKLFF.

In nucleotides, the CDR3 is TGTGCCAGCAGCCAAGTGTCGTGGGGCTACGAGCAGTACTTC. Translation gives CASSQVSWGYEQYF. The genes are TRBV4-2 and TRBJ2-7; D is unresolved. Trimming removed 1 base at V and 3 bases at J, with 10 bases between. Germline V gene sequence: CDR1 LGHNA, CDR2 YNFKEQ. The CDR3 is 14 residues long.

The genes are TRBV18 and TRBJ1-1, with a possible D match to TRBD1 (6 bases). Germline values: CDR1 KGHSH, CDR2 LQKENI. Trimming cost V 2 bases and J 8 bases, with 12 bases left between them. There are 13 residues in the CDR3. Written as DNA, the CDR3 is TGTGCCAGCTCACCAACGACAGGTCTCGAAGCTTTCTTT. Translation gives CASSPTTGLEAFF.

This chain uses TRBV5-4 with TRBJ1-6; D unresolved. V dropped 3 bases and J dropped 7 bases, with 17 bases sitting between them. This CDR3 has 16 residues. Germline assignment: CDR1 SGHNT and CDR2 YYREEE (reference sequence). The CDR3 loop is CASSSRPGRRNSPLHF. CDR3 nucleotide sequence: TGTGCCAGCAGCTCCCGACCGGGGAGAAGGAATTCACCCCTCCACTTT.

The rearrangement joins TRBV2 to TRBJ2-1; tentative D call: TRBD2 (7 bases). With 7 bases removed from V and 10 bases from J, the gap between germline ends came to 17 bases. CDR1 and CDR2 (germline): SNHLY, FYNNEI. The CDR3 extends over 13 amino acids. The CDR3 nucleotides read TGTGCCAGCACCCAAGGGGGGGAGTGGGAGCAGTTCTTC. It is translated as CASTQGGEWEQFF. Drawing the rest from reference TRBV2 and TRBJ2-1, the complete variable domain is EPEVTQTPSHQVTQMGQEVILRCVPISNHLYFYWYRQILGQKVEFLVSFYNNEISEKSEIFDDQFSVERPDGSNFTLKIRSTKLEDSAMYFCASTQGGEWEQFFGPGTRLTVL.

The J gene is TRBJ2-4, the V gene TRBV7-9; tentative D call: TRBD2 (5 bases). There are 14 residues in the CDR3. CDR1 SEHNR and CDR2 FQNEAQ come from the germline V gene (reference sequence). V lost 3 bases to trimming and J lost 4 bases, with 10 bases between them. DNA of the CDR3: TGTGCCAGCAGCTTTGTCGAGGGAAAAAACATTCAGTACTTC. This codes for CASSFVEGKNIQYF.

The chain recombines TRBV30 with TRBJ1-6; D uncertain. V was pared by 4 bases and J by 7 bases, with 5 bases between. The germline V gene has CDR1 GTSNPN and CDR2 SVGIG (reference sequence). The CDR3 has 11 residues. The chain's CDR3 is CAWTMNSPLHF. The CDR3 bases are TGTGCCTGGACAATGAATTCACCCCTCCACTTT.

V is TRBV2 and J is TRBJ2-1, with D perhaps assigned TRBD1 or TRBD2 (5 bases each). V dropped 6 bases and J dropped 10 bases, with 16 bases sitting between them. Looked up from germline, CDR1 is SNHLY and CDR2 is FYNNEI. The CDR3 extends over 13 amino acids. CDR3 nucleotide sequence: TGTGCCAGCAGGGGACGAGGCAGCCAAGAGCAGTTCTTC. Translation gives CASRGRGSQEQFF.

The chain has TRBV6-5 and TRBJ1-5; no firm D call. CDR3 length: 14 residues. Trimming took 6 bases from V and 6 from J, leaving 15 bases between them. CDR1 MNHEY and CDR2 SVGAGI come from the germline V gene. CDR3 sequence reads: CASRYQSGSQPQHF. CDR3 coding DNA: TGTGCCAGCAGGTACCAATCGGGGAGTCAGCCCCAGCATTTT.